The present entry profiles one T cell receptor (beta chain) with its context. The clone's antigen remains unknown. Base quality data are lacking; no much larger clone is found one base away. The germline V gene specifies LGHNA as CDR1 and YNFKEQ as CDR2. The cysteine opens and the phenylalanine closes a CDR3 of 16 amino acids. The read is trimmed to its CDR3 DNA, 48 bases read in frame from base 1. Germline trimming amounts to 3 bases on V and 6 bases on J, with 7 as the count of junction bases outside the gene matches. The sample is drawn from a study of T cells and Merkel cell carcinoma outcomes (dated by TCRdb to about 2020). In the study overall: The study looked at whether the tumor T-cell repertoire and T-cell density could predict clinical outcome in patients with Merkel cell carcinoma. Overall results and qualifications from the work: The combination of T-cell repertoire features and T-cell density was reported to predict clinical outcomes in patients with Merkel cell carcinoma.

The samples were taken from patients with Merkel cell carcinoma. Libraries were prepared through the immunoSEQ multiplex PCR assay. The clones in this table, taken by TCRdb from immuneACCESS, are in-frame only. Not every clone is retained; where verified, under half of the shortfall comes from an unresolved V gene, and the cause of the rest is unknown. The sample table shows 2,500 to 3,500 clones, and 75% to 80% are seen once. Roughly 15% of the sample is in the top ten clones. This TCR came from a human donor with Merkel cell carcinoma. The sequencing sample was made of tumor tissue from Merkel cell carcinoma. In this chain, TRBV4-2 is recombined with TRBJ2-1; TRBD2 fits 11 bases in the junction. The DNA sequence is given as TGTGCCAGCAGCCAGGAACTAGCGGGGGCCCGCAATGAGCAGTTCTTC. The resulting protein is CASSQELAGARNEQFF.